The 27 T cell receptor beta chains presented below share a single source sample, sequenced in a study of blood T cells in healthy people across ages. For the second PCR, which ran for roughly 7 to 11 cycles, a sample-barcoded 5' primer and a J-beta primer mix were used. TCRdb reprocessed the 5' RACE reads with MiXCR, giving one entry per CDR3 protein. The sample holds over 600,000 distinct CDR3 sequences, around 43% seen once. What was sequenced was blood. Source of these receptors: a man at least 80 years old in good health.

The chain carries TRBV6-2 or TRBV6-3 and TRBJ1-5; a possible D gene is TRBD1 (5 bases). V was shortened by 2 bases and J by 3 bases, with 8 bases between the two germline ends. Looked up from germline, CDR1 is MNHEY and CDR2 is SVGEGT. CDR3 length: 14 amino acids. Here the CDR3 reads CASSYEGYNQPQHF. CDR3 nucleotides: TGTGCCAGCAGTTACGAGGGGTACAATCAGCCCCAGCATTTT.

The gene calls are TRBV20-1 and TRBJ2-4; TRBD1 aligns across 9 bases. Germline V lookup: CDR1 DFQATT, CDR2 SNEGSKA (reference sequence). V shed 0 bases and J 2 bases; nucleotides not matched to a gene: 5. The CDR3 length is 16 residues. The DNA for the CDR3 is TGCAGTGCTAGAGACATGACAGGGGGGACCAAAAACATTCAGTACTTC. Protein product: CSARDMTGGTKNIQYF.

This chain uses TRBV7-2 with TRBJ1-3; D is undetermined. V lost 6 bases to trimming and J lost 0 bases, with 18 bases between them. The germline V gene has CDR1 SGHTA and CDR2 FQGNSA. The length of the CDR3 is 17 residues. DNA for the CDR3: TGTGCCAGCAGTCGCGGACGGCGAACCAGCTCTGGAAACACCATATATTTT. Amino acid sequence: CASSRGRRTSSGNTIYF.

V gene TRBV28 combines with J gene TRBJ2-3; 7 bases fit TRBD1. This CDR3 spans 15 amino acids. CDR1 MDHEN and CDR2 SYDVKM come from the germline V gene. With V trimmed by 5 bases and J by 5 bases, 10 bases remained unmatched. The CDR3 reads CASSPWDSPLDTQYF. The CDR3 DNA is TGTGCCAGCAGTCCATGGGACAGCCCCTTAGATACGCAGTATTTT.

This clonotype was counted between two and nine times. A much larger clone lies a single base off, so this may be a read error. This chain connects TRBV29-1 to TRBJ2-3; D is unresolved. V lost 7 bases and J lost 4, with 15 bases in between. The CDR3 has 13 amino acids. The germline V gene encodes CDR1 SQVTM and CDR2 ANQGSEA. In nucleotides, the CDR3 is TGCAGCGGGGAAACGAAGAGAGCAGATACGCAGTATTTT. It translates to CSGETKRADTQYF.

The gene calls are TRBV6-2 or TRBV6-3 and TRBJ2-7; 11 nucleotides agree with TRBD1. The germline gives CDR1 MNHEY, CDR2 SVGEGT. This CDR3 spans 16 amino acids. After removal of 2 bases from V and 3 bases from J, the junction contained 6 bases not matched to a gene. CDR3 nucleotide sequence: TGTGCCAGCAGTTACACCGGGACAGGGGGGATCTACGAGCAGTACTTC. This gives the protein CASSYTGTGGIYEQYF.

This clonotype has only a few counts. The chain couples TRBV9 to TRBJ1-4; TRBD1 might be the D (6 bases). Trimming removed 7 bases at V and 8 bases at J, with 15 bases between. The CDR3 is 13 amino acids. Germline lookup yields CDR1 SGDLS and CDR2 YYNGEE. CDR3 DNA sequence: TGTGCCAGCGGCAGGGACATAGGAGAAAAACTGTTTTTT. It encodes CASGRDIGEKLFF. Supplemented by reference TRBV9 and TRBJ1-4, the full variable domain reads DSGVTQTPKHLITATGQRVTLRCSPRSGDLSVYWYQQSLDQGLQFLIQYYNGEERAKGNILERFSAQQFPDLHSELNLSSLELGDSALYFCASGRDIGEKLFFGSGTQLSVL.

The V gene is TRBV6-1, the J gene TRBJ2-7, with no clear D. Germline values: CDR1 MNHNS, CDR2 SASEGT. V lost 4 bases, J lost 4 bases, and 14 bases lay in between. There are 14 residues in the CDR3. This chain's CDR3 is CASSGGLGFYEQYF. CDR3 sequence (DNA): TGTGCCAGCAGTGGAGGCTTAGGTTTTTACGAGCAGTACTTC.

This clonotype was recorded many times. The CDR3 protein is CASSPRVQEKLFF. The CDR3 DNA follows: TGCGCCAGCAGCCCCAGGGTTCAGGAAAAACTGTTTTTT. The J gene is TRBJ1-4, the V gene TRBV4-3, with D perhaps TRBD1 (5 bases). From germline, CDR1 is LGHNA and CDR2 YSLEER. The CDR3 totals 13 residues. V lost 4 bases and J lost 8, with 11 bases in between.

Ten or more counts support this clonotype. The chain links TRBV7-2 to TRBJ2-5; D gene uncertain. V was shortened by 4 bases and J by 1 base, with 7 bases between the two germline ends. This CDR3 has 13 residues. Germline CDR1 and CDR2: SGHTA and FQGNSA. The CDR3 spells CASSSGPQETQYF. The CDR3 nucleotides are TGTGCCAGCAGCTCCGGGCCCCAAGAGACCCAGTACTTC.

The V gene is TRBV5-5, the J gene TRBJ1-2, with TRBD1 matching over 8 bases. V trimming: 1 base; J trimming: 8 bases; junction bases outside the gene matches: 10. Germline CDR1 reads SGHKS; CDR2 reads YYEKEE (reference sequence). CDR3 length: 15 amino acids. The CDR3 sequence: CASSLSLGRGQGYTF. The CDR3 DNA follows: TGTGCCAGCAGCTTGAGTTTAGGCAGGGGGCAAGGCTACACCTTC.

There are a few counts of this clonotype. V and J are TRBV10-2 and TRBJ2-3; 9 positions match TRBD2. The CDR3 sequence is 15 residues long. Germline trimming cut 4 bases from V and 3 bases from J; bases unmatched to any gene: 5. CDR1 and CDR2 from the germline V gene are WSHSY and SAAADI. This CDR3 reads CASSVKSGRTDTQYF. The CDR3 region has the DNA TGCGCCAGCAGTGTAAAGAGCGGGAGGACAGATACGCAGTATTTT.

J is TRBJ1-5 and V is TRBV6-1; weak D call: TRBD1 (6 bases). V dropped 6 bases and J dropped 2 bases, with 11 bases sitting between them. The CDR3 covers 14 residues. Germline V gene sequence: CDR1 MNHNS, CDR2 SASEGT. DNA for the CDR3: TGTGCCAGCAGGGACAGAAATGGCAATCAGCCCCAGCATTTT. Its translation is CASRDRNGNQPQHF.

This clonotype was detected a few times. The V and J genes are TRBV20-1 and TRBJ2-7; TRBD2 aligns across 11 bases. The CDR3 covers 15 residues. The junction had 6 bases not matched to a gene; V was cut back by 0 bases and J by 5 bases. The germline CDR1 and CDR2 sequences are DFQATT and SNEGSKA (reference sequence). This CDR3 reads CSARDPSGGLDEQYF. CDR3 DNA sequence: TGCAGTGCTAGAGATCCTAGCGGGGGGTTAGACGAGCAGTACTTC.

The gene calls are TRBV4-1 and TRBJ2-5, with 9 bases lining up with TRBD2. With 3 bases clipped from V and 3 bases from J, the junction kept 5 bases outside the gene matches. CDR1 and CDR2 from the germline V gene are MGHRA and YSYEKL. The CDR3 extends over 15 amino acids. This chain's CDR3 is CASSHPGLAEETQYF. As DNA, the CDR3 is TGCGCCAGCAGCCATCCGGGACTAGCAGAAGAGACCCAGTACTTC.

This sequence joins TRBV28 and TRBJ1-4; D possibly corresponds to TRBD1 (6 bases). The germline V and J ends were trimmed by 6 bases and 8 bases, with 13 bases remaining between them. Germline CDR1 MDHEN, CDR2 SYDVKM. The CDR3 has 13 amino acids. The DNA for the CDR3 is TGTGCCAGCAGGGGGGCGGTAATGGAAAAACTGTTTTTT. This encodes CASRGAVMEKLFF.

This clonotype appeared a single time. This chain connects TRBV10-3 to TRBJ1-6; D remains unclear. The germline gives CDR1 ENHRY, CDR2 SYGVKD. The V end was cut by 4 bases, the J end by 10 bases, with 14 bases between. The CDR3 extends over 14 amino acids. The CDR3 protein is CAISVAGFGSPLHF. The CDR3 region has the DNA TGTGCCATCAGTGTCGCAGGTTTTGGATCACCCCTCCACTTT.

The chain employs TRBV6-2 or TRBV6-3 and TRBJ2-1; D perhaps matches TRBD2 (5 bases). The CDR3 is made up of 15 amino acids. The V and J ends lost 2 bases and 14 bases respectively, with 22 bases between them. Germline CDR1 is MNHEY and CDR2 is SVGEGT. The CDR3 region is CASSYSPLERSREFF. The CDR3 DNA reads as TGTGCCAGCAGTTACAGTCCTTTAGAGCGCTCGAGGGAGTTCTTC.

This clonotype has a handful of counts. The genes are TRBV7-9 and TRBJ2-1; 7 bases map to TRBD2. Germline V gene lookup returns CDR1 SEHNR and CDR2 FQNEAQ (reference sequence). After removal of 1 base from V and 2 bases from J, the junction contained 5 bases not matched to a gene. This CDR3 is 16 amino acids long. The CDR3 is CASSLGGGGPYNEQFF. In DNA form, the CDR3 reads TGTGCCAGCAGCTTAGGGGGCGGGGGTCCCTACAATGAGCAGTTCTTC.

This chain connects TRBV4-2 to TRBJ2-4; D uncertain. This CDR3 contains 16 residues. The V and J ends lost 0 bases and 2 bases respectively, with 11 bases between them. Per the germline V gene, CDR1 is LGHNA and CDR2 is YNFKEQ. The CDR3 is CASSQEGRSPKNIQYF. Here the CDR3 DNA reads TGTGCCAGCAGCCAAGAGGGCAGATCACCCAAAAACATTCAGTACTTC.

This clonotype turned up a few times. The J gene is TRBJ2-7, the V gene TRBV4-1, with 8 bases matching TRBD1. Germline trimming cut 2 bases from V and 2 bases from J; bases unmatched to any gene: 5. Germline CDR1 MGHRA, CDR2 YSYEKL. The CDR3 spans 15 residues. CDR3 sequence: CASSQPGTGTYEQYF. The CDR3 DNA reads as TGCGCCAGCAGCCAACCCGGGACAGGAACCTACGAGCAGTACTTC.

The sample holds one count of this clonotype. CDR3 nucleotide sequence: TGCGCCAGCAGTGAGATGGGCGGGAGTCCCACAGATACGCAGTATTTT. Its protein product is CASSEMGGSPTDTQYF. This chain links TRBV10-2 with TRBJ2-3; TRBD2 matches at 7 bases. Germline CDR1 WSHSY, CDR2 SAAADI. J was trimmed by 2 bases and V by 2 bases; bases with no gene match: 7. The CDR3 has 16 residues.

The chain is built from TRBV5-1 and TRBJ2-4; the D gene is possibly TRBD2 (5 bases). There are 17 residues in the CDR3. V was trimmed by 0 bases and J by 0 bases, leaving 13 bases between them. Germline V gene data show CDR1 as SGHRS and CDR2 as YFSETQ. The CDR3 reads CASSLGRGPGAKNIQYF. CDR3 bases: TGCGCCAGCAGCTTGGGAAGAGGGCCGGGAGCCAAAAACATTCAGTACTTC.

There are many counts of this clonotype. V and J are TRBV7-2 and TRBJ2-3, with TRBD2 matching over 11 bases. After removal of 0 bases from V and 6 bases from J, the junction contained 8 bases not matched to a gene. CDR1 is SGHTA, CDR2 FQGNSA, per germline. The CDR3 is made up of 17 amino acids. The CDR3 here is CASSLATSGRLIDTQYF. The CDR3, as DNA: TGTGCCAGCAGCTTAGCTACTAGCGGGAGACTCATCGATACGCAGTATTTT. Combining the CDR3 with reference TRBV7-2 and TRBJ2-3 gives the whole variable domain GAGVSQSPSNKVTEKGKDVELRCDPISGHTALYWYRQSLGQGLEFLIYFQGNSAPDKSGLPSDRFSAERTGGSVSTLTIQRTQQEDSAVYLCASSLATSGRLIDTQYFGPGTRLTVL.

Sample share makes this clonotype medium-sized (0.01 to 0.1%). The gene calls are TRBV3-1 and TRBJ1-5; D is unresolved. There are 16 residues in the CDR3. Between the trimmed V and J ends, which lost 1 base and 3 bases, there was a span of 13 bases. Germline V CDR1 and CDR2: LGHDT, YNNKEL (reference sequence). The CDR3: CASSQGSPSTNQPQHF. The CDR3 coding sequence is TGTGCCAGCAGCCAAGGTTCACCGTCTACCAATCAGCCCCAGCATTTT.

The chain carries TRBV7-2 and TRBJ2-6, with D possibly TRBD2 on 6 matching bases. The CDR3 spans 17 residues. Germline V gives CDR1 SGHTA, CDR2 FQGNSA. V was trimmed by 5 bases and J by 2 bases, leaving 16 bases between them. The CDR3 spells CASSPYAGTAGANVLTF. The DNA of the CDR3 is TGTGCCAGCAGCCCTTACGCGGGAACGGCTGGGGCCAACGTCCTGACTTTC.

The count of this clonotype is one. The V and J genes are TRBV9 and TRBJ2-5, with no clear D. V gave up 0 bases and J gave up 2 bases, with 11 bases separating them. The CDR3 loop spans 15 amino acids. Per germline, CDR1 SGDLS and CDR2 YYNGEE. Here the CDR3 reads CASSVGGTAQETQYF. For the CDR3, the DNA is TGTGCCAGCAGCGTAGGGGGTACGGCTCAAGAGACCCAGTACTTC.